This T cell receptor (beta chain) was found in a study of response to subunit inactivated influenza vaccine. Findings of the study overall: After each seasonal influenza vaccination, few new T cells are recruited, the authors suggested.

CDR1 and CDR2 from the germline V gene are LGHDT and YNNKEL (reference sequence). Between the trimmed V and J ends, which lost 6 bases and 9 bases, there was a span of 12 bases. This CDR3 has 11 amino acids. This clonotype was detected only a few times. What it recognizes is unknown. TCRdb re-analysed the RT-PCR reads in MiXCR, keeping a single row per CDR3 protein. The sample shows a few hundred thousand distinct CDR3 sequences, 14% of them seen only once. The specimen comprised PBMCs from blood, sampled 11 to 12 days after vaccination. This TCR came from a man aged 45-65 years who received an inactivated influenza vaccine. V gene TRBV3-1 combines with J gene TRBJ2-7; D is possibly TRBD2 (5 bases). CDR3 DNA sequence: TGTGCCAGCAGGAACGGGGAGCGGCAGTACTTC. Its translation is CASRNGERQYF.